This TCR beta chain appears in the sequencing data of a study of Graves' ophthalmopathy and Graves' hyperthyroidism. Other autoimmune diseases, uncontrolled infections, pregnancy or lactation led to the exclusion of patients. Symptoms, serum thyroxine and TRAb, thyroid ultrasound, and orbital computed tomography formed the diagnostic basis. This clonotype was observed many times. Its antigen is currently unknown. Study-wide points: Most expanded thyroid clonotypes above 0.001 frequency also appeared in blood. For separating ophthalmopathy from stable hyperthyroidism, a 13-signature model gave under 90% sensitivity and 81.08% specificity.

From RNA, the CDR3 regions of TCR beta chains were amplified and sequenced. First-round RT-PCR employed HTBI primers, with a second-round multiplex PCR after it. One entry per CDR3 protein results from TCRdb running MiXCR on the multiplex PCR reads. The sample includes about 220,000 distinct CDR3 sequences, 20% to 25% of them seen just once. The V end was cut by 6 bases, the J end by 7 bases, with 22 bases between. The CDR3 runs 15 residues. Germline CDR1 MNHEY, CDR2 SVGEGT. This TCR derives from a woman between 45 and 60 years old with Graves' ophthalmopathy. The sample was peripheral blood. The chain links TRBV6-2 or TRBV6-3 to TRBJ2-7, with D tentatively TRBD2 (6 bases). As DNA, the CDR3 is TGTGCCAGCAGACCAGGCATAGCGGACGCGGAAGAGCAGTACTTC. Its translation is CASRPGIADAEEQYF.